The following is a T cell receptor beta chain sequence with its context. This entry is derived from a study of OX40 agonist ivuxolimab in advanced cancers. The table came from immunoSEQ multiplex PCR; TCRdb's copy has only in-frame clones and leaves some out. The sample yields roughly 100,000 clones, 95% to 97% seen once. This CDR3 is built from 12 residues. Trimming pared 3 bases from V and 5 bases from J, leaving 7 bases between. CDR1 and CDR2 from the germline V gene are SGDLS and YYNGEE. V gene TRBV9 combines with J gene TRBJ2-3; unclear D gene. This TCR was recovered from an adult with an advanced solid tumor such as melanoma, head and neck, liver or kidney cancer. The sample here was CD4+ or CD8+ T cells sorted from blood, taken in a trial of the OX40 agonist ivuxolimab. CDR3 in DNA: TGTGCCAGCAGCGCTACCGGAGATACGCAGTATTTT. Translation gives CASSATGDTQYF.